This TCR beta chain is drawn from a study of cytomegalovirus exposure and HLA in healthy donors. The V gene's germline CDR1 is SGHRS and CDR2 YFSETQ. Trimming took off 5 bases at V and 1 base at J, with 15 bases between the two ends. The CDR3 spans 15 residues. The primer mix had 60 Vbeta and 13 Jbeta primers. Method: immunoSEQ multiplex PCR; TCRdb's copy keeps in-frame clones and lacks some. The sample lists some 210,000 clones; around 81% were seen once. This receptor was identified in a woman between 45 and 60 years old in good health and CMV-seropositive. The rearrangement uses TRBV5-1 and TRBJ1-1; the D gene is possibly TRBD1 (6 bases). Input material: PBMCs. This CDR3 is CASSFLRDKNTEAFF. The DNA of the CDR3 is TGCGCCAGCAGTTTCCTCCGGGACAAGAACACTGAAGCTTTCTTT.